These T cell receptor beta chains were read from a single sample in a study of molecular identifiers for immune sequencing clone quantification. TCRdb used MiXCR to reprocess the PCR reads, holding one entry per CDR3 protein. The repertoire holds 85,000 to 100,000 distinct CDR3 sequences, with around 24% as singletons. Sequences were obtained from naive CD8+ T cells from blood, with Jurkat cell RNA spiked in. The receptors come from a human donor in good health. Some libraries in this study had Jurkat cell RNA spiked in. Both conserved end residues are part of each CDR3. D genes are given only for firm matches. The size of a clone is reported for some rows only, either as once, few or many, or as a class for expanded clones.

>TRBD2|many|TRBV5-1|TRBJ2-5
CASTLAGGPQETQYF
TGCGCCAGCACCTTAGCGGGGGGGCCTCAAGAGACCCAGTACTTC
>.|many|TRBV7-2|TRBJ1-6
CASSQGGWGGSYNSPLHF
TGTGCCAGCAGTCAAGGGGGTTGGGGGGGCTCCTATAATTCACCCCTCCACTTT
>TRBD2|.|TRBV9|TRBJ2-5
CASNEGLGAQETQYF
TGTGCCAGCAACGAGGGACTAGGGGCCCAAGAGACCCAGTACTTC
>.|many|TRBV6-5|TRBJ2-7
CASSYGAQVEQYF
TGTGCCAGCAGTTACGGGGCCCAAGTTGAGCAGTACTTC
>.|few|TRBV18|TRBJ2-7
CASSPPVRLGNEQYF
TGTGCCAGCTCACCACCGGTGCGTTTGGGGAACGAGCAGTACTTC
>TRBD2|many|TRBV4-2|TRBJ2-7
CASSLGTSSEQYF
TGTGCCAGCAGCCTCGGGACTAGTTCCGAGCAGTACTTC
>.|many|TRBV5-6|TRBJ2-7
CASSFQGTGEQYF
TGTGCCAGCAGCTTTCAGGGAACGGGGGAGCAGTACTTC
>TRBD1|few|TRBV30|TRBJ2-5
CAWSSGGGTQYF
TGTGCCTGGAGTTCAGGGGGTGGGACCCAGTACTTC
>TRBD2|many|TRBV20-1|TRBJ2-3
CSASPTSGSTDTQYF
TGCAGTGCTAGCCCGACTAGCGGATCCACAGATACGCAGTATTTT
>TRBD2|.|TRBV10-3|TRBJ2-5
CAISDSTSGTSHGGFETQYF
TGTGCCATCAGTGATTCGACCTCCGGGACTAGCCATGGCGGGTTTGAGACCCAGTACTTC
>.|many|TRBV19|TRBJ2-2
CASSIGRGELFF
TGTGCCAGTAGTATAGGTCGCGGGGAGCTGTTTTTT
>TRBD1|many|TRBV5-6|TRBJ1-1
CASSRTGASEAFF
TGTGCCAGCAGCAGGACAGGGGCGTCTGAAGCTTTCTTT
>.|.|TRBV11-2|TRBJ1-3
CASSWRYSGNTIYF
TGTGCCAGCAGCTGGCGGTACTCTGGAAACACCATATATTTT
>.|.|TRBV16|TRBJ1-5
CASSQNLQINQPQHF
TGTGCCAGCAGCCAGAACTTGCAGATTAATCAGCCCCAGCATTTT
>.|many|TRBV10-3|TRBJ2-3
CAISSGSLITDTQYF
TGTGCCATCAGTTCGGGTTCACTCATTACAGATACGCAGTATTTT
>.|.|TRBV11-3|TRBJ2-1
CASSLAGRVSYNEQFF
TGTGCCAGCAGCTTAGCCGGCAGGGTCTCCTACAATGAGCAGTTCTTC
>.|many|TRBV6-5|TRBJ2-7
CASSYSGQGGEQYF
TGTGCCAGCAGTTACTCGGGGCAGGGGGGCGAGCAGTACTTC
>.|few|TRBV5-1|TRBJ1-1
CASSLGGLWTENTEAFF
TGCGCCAGCAGCTTGGGGGGCCTTTGGACAGAGAACACTGAAGCTTTCTTT
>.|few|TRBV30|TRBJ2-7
CASRDIYEQYF
TGTGCCTCCCGGGACATCTACGAGCAGTACTTC
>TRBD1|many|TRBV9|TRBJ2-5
CASSPWDRQETQYF
TGTGCCAGCAGCCCGTGGGACAGGCAAGAGACCCAGTACTTC
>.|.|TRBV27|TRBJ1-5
CASSLGGNQSQHF
TGTGCCAGCAGTTTAGGGGGCAATCAGTCCCAGCATTTT
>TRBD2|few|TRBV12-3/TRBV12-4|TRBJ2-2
CASRQSSGSTGELFF
TGTGCCAGCAGACAATCTAGCGGGAGTACCGGGGAGCTGTTTTTT
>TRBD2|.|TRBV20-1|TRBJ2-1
CSANPSGRADYNEQFF
TGCAGTGCTAACCCTAGCGGGAGGGCCGACTACAATGAGCAGTTCTTC
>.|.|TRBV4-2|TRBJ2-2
CASSTPGLAGELFF
TGTGCCAGCAGCACACCAGGTTTAGCCGGGGAGCTGTTTTTT
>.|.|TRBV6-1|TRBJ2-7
CASSERQDYEQYF
TGTGCCAGCAGTGAACGGCAGGACTACGAGCAGTACTTC
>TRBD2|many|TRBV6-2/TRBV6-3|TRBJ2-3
CASSYSTSGGPDTQYF
TGTGCCAGCAGTTACTCGACAAGCGGGGGACCTGACACGCAGTATTTT
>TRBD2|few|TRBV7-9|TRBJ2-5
CASSPRTGGGHKETQYF
TGTGCCAGCAGCCCCCGGACGGGCGGGGGGCATAAAGAGACCCAGTACTTC
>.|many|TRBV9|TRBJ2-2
CASSVKLAENTGELFF
TGTGCCAGCAGCGTTAAACTAGCAGAGAACACCGGGGAGCTGTTTTTT
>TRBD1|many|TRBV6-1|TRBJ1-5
CASSEYRDSHNQPQHF
TGTGCCAGCAGTGAATATCGGGACAGCCACAATCAGCCCCAGCATTTT
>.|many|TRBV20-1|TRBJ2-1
CSASGGPGNEQFF
TGCAGTGCTAGCGGGGGGCCGGGCAATGAGCAGTTCTTC
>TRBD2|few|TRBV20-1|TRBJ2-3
CSASQPGLAGFADTQYF
TGCAGTGCTAGTCAACCGGGACTAGCGGGTTTCGCAGATACGCAGTATTTT
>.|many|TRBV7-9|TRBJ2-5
CASSPSTLETQYF
TGTGCCAGCAGCCCATCCACCCTAGAGACCCAGTACTTC